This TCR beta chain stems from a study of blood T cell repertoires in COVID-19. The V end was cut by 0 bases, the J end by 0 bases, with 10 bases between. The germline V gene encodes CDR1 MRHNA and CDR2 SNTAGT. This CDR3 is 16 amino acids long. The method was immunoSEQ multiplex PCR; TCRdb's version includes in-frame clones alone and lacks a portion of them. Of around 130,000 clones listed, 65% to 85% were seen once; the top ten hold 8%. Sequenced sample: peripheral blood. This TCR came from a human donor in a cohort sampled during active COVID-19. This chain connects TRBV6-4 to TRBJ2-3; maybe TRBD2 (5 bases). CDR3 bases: TGTGCCAGCAGTGACTCGTACGGGAAGAGCACAGATACGCAGTATTTT. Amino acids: CASSDSYGKSTDTQYF.